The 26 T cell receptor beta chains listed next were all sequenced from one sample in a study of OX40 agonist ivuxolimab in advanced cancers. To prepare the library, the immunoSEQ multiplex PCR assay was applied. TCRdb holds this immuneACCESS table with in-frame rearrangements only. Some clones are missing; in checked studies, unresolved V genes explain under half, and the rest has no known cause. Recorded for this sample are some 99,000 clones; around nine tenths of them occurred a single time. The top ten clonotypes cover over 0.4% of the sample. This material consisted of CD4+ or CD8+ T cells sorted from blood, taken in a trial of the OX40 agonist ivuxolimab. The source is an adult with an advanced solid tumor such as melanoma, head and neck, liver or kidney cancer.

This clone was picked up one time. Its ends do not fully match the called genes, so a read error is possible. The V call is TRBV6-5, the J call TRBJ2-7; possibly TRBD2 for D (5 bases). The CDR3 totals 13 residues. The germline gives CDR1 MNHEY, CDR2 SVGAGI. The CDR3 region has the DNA TGTGCCATCAGTGATAAGAGGGACTACGAGCAGTACTTC. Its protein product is CAISDKRDYEQYF.

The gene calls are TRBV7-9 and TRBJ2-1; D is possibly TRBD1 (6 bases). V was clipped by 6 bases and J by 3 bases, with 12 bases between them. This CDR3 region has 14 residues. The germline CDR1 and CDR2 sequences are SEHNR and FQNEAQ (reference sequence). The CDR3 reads CASSGRGGYNEQFF. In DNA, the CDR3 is TGTGCCAGCAGTGGGCGAGGGGGCTACAATGAGCAGTTCTTC.

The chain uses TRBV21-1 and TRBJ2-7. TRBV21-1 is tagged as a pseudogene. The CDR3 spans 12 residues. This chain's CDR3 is CARGKTSYEQYF. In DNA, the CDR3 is TGTGCCAGGGGGAAGACCTCCTACGAGCAGTACTTC.

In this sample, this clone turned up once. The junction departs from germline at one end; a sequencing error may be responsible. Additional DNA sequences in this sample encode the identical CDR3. CDR3 DNA: TGCGCCAGCAGCAGCCCTTGGGGGTACGAGCAGTACTTC. Translating gives CASSSPWGYEQYF. V gene TRBV6-5 combines with J gene TRBJ2-7, with D possibly called TRBD1 or TRBD2 (5 bases each). The CDR3 has 13 residues. Germline V gene data show CDR1 as MNHEY and CDR2 as SVGAGI.

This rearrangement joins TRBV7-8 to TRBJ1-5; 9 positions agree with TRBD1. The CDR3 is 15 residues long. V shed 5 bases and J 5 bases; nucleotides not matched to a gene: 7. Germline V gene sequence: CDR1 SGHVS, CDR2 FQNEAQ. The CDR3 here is CASSPTGGADQPQHF. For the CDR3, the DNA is TGTGCCAGCAGCCCTACAGGGGGCGCCGATCAGCCCCAGCATTTT.

The chain's CDR3 is CASSHPWPAYEQYF. The CDR3 nucleotides read TGCGCCAGCAGTCACCCCTGGCCGGCCTACGAGCAGTACTTC. The genes are TRBV23-1 and TRBJ2-7; D unclear. TRBV23-1 is an ORF; its function is uncertain. This CDR3 is built from 14 residues. The ends were cut back, 3 bases at V and 2 bases at J, with 11 bases in the middle.

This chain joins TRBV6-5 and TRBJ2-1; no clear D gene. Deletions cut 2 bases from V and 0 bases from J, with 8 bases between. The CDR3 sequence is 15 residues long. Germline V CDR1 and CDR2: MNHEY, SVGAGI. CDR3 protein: CASSYGISSYNEQFF. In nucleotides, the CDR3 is TGTGCCAGCAGTTACGGGATCAGCTCCTACAATGAGCAGTTCTTC.

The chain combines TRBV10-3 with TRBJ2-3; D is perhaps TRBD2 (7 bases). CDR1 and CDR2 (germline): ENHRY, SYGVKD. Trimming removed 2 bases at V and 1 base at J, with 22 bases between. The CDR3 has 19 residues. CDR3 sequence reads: CAISEPFGAKGGGTDTQYF. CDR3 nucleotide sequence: TGTGCCATCAGTGAGCCTTTCGGGGCCAAAGGGGGGGGCACAGATACGCAGTATTTT.

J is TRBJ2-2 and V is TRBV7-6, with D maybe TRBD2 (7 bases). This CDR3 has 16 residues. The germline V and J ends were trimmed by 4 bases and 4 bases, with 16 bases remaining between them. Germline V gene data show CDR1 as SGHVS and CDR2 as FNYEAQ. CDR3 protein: CASSSFGGATTGELFF. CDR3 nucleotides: TGTGCCAGCAGCTCTTTTGGGGGGGCTACCACCGGGGAGCTGTTTTTT.

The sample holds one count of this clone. The chain's CDR3 is CASSAGLDEQYF. CDR3 coding DNA: TGTGCCAGCAGCGCGGGTCTGGACGAGCAGTACTTC. The chain joins TRBV7-2 to TRBJ2-7, with D maybe TRBD2 (5 bases). V was clipped by 5 bases and J by 5 bases, with 10 bases between them. CDR3 length equals 12 residues. The germline CDR1 and CDR2 sequences are SGHTA and FQGNSA.

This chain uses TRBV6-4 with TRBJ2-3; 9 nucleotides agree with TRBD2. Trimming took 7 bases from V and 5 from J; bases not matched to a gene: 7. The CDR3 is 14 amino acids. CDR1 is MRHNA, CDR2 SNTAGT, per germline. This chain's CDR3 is CASTRRGGQDTQYF. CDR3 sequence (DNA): TGTGCCAGCACGAGGCGGGGGGGCCAAGATACGCAGTATTTT.

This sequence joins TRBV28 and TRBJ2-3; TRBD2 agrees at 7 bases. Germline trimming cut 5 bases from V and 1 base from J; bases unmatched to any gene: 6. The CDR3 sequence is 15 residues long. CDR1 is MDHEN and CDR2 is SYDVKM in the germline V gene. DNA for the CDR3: TGTGCCAGCAGTGTACAGCGGGGAGGCACAGATACGCAGTATTTT. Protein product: CASSVQRGGTDTQYF.

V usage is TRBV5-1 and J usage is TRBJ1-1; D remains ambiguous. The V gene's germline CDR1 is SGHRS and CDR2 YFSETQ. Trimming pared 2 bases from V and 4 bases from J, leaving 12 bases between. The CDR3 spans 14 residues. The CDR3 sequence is CASSFQDSSTEAFF. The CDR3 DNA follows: TGCGCCAGCAGCTTTCAGGATTCCTCCACTGAAGCTTTCTTT.

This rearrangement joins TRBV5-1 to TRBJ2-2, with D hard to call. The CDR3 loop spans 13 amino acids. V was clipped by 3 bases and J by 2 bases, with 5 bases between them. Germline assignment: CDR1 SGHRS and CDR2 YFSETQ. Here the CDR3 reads CASSSGNTGELFF. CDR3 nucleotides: TGCGCCAGCAGCTCAGGAAACACCGGGGAGCTGTTTTTT.

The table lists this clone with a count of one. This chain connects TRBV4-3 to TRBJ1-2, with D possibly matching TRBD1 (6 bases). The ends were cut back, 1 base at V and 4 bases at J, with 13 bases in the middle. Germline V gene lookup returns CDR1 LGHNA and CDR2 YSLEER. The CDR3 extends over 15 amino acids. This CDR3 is CASSQGHRVGYGYTF. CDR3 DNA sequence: TGCGCCAGCAGCCAAGGTCACAGGGTTGGCTATGGCTACACCTTC.

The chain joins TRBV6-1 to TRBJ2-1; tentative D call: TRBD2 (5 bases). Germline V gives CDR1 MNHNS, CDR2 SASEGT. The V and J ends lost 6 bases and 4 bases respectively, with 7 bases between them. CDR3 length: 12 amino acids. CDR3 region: CASRAGYNEQFF. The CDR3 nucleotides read TGTGCCAGCAGGGCGGGTTACAATGAGCAGTTCTTC.

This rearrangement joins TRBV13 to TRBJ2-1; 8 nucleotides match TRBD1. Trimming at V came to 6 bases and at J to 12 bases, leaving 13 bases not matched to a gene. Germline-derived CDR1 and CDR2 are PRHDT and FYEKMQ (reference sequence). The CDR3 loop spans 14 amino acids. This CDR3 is CASRMRTGHVWQFF. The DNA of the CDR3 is TGTGCCAGCAGGATGAGGACAGGGCACGTATGGCAGTTCTTC.

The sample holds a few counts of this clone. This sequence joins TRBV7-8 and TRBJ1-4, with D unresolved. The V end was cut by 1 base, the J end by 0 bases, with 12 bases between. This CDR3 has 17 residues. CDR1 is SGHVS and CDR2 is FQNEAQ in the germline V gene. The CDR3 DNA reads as TGTGCCAGCAGCTTAGTCAGGAGCTATGCAACTAATGAAAAACTGTTTTTT. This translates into CASSLVRSYATNEKLFF.

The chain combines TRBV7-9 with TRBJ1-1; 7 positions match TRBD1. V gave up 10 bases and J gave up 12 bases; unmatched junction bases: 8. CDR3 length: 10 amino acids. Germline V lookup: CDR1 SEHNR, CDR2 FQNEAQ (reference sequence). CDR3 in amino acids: CATSGQLTFF. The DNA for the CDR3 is TGTGCCACTTCGGGACAGCTAACTTTCTTT.

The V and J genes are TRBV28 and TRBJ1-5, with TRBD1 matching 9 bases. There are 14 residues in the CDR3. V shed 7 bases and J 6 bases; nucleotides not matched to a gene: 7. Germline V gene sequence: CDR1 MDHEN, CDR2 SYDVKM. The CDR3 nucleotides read TGTGCCAGCATCCAATACAGGGGGCTTCAGCCCCAGCATTTT. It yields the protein CASIQYRGLQPQHF.

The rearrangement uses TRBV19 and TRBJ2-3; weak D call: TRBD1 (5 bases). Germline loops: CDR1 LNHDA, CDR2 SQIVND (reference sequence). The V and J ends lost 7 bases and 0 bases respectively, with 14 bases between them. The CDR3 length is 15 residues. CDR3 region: CASTSRGSSTDTQYF. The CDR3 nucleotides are TGTGCCAGTACCTCTAGGGGCTCTAGCACAGATACGCAGTATTTT. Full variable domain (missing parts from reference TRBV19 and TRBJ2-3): DGGITQSPKYLFRKEGQNVTLSCEQNLNHDAMYWYRQDPGQGLRLIYYSQIVNDFQKGDIAEGYSVSREKKESFPLTVTSAQKNPTAFYLCASTSRGSSTDTQYFGPGTRLTVL.

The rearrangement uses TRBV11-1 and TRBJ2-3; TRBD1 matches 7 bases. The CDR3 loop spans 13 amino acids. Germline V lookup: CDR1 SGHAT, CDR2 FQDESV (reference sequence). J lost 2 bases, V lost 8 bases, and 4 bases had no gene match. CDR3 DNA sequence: TGTGCCAGCGCACAGGGGAACACAGATACGCAGTATTTT. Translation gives CASAQGNTDTQYF. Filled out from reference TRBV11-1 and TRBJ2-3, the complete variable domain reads EAEVAQSPRYKITEKSQAVAFWCDPISGHATLYWYRQILGQGPELLVQFQDESVVDDSQLPKDRFSAERLKGVDSTLKIQPAELGDSAMYLCASAQGNTDTQYFGPGTRLTVL.

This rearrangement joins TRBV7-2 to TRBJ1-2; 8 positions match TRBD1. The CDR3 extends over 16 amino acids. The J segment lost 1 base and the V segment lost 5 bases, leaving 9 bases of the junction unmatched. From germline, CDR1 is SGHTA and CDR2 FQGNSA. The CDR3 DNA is TGTGCCAGCAGCCCCCAGGGACAGGCCCTTAACTATGGCTACACCTTC. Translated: CASSPQGQALNYGYTF. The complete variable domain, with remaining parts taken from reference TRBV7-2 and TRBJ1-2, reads GAGVSQSPSNKVTEKGKDVELRCDPISGHTALYWYRQSLGQGLEFLIYFQGNSAPDKSGLPSDRFSAERTGGSVSTLTIQRTQQEDSAVYLCASSPQGQALNYGYTFGSGTRLTVV.

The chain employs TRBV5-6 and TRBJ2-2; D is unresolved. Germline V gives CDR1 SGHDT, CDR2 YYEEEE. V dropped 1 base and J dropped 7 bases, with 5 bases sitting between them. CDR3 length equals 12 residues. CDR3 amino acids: CASSLFGGELFF. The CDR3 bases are TGTGCCAGCAGCTTGTTCGGCGGGGAGCTGTTTTTT.

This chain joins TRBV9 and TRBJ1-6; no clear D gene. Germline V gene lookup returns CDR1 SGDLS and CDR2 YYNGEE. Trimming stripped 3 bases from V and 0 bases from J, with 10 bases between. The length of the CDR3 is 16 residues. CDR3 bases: TGTGCCAGCAGCGAGCGAGGGAGCTCCTATAATTCACCCCTCCACTTT. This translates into CASSERGSSYNSPLHF. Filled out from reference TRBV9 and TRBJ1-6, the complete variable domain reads DSGVTQTPKHLITATGQRVTLRCSPRSGDLSVYWYQQSLDQGLQFLIQYYNGEERAKGNILERFSAQQFPDLHSELNLSSLELGDSALYFCASSERGSSYNSPLHFGNGTRLTVT.

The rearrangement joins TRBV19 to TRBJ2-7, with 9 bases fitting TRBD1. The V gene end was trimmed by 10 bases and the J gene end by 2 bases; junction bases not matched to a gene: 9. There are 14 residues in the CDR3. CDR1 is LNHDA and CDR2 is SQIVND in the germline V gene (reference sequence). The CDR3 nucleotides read TGTGCCACCACCAAACGGGACAGGGCCTACGAGCAGTACTTC. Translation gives CATTKRDRAYEQYF.